The following is a T cell receptor (beta chain) sequence with its context. Alongside a J-beta primer mix, a sample-barcoded 5' primer served in a second PCR lasting about 6 to 11 cycles. In TCRdb, the 5' RACE reads were re-called with MiXCR into one record per CDR3 protein. This table has over 950,000 distinct CDR3 sequences, roughly two fifths appearing once. The data derive from a study of blood T cells in healthy people across ages. The sequenced material came from blood. This receptor was obtained from a man aged 18 to 29 in good health.

This CDR3 reads CASSQLNTGTSDYGYTF. The CDR3 bases are TGCGCCAGCAGCCAACTTAATACAGGGACGTCGGACTATGGCTACACCTTC. The J gene is TRBJ1-2, the V gene TRBV4-1, with D possibly TRBD1 on 6 matching bases. The ends were cut back, 2 bases at V and 3 bases at J, with 19 bases in the middle. The CDR3 consists of 17 residues. CDR1 is MGHRA and CDR2 is YSYEKL in the germline V gene.